Presented here are 21 T cell receptor beta chains from one specimen sequenced in a study of cytomegalovirus exposure and HLA in healthy donors. The study ran its PCR with 60 Vbeta and 13 Jbeta primers. The table came from immunoSEQ multiplex PCR; TCRdb's copy has only in-frame clones and leaves some out. The sample lists more than 90,000 clones; more than 60% were seen once. Sequencing used PBMCs. Every receptor here comes from a human donor in good health.

The chain combines TRBV19 with TRBJ1-1, with 8 nucleotides matching TRBD1. The CDR3 totals 12 residues. Germline lookup yields CDR1 LNHDA and CDR2 SQIVND (reference sequence). V was pared by 4 bases and J by 8 bases, with 3 bases of the junction left unmatched. DNA for the CDR3: TGTGCCAGTAGTACAAGGGACAGGGAAGCTTTCTTT. Translation gives CASSTRDREAFF.

In its sample, this clone was seen a few times. J is TRBJ1-2 and V is TRBV27; D not certain. The CDR3 has 14 residues. V shed 5 bases and J shed 0 bases, with 10 bases lying between them. The V gene's germline CDR1 is MNHEY and CDR2 SMNVEV (reference sequence). CDR3 sequence (DNA): TGTGCCAGCAGTCCTTATACTCCTAACTATGGCTACACCTTC. It specifies CASSPYTPNYGYTF.

The chain carries TRBV9 and TRBJ2-2; 8 nucleotides match TRBD2. The CDR3 sequence is 18 residues long. Looked up from germline, CDR1 is SGDLS and CDR2 is YYNGEE. V shed 4 bases and J 4 bases; nucleotides not matched to a gene: 15. Here the CDR3 DNA reads TGTGCCAGCAGCCCCTTGGGTGTTAGCGGGGCGATCACCGGGGAGCTGTTTTTT. Translating it yields CASSPLGVSGAITGELFF.

This clone was observed a few times. V gene TRBV25-1 combines with J gene TRBJ2-2; D gene unclear. Per germline, CDR1 MGHDK and CDR2 SYGVNS. The CDR3 has 15 amino acids. Between the trimmed V and J ends, which lost 5 bases and 7 bases, there was a span of 17 bases. The CDR3 region has the DNA TGTGCCAGCAGTTCTACAGTTGGCCTTTACGGGGAGCTGTTTTTT. This translates into CASSSTVGLYGELFF.

This chain joins TRBV2 and TRBJ2-3, with TRBD2 identical over 13 bases. Per germline, CDR1 SNHLY and CDR2 FYNNEI. The CDR3 runs to 15 residues. Trimming at V came to 6 bases and at J to 5 bases, leaving 5 bases not matched to a gene. CDR3: CASRRTSGSGDTQYF. CDR3 coding DNA: TGTGCCAGCAGGAGGACTAGCGGGAGTGGAGATACGCAGTATTTT.

The chain has TRBV7-7 and TRBJ2-7, with 8 bases matching TRBD1. Germline CDR1 is SSHAT and CDR2 is FNYEAQ (reference sequence). J gave up 6 bases and V 5 bases, and 9 bases lay outside the gene matches. The CDR3 is made up of 14 amino acids. As DNA, the CDR3 is TGTGCCAGCAGCGCCGGACAGGGCCAGGGCGAGCAGTACTTC. Translation gives CASSAGQGQGEQYF.

This chain links TRBV5-1 with TRBJ2-5, with 8 nucleotides matching TRBD1. Germline-derived CDR1 and CDR2 are SGHRS and YFSETQ. V gave up 4 bases and J gave up 5 bases; unmatched junction bases: 4. The CDR3 length is 13 residues. The CDR3 DNA follows: TGCGCCAGCAGCCTGACAGGGGTGGAGACCCAGTACTTC. It is translated as CASSLTGVETQYF.

The chain employs TRBV21-1 and TRBJ1-5. TRBV21-1 is designated a pseudogene. The CDR3 is 16 amino acids. CDR3 coding DNA: TGTGCCAGCAGCACTCGGGGAGTGAGGGCCCATCAGCCCCAGCATTTT. Translating it yields CASSTRGVRAHQPQHF.

This chain uses TRBV6-1 with TRBJ2-6; D is perhaps TRBD2 (5 bases). Trimming left V 1 base short and J 1 base short, with 17 bases between. Germline CDR1 MNHNS, CDR2 SASEGT. The CDR3 is 19 amino acids. CDR3 coding DNA: TGTGCCAGCAGTGAAGAGGTGGGAGTCCTAATATCTGGGGCCAACGTCCTGACTTTC. The encoded protein is CASSEEVGVLISGANVLTF.

The chain carries TRBV30 and TRBJ1-2; TRBD1 aligns across 8 bases. The junction had 9 bases not matched to a gene; V was cut back by 1 base and J by 8 bases. CDR3 length: 14 residues. Germline CDR1 reads GTSNPN; CDR2 reads SVGIG (reference sequence). The CDR3 here is CAWSATTAGGGYTF. DNA for the CDR3: TGTGCCTGGAGTGCCACGACCGCAGGGGGCGGCTACACCTTC. The whole variable domain, remainder taken from reference TRBV30 and TRBJ1-2, is SQTIHQWPATLVQPVGSPLSLECTVEGTSNPNLYWYRQAAGRGLQLLFYSVGIGQISSEVPQNLSASRPQDRQFILSSKKLLLSDSGFYLCAWSATTAGGGYTFGSGTRLTVV.

The chain couples TRBV2 to TRBJ1-6; D is ambiguous. Trimming pared 7 bases from V and 10 bases from J, leaving 17 bases between. CDR1 is SNHLY and CDR2 is FYNNEI in the germline V gene. The CDR3 is 14 amino acids. The CDR3 sequence is CASTANLRGSPLHF. In DNA, the CDR3 is TGTGCCAGCACGGCGAACCTAAGAGGGTCACCCCTCCACTTT.

V is TRBV15 and J is TRBJ2-5, with a weak D call TRBD1 (6 bases). Germline-derived CDR1 and CDR2 are LNHNV and YYDKDF (reference sequence). Trimming removed 1 base from V and 5 bases from J, with 14 bases in between. The CDR3 runs to 15 residues. Here the CDR3 DNA reads TGTGCCACCAGCAGAGTCGACAGGCCGGGGGAGACCCAGTACTTC. It codes for CATSRVDRPGETQYF.

This chain links TRBV7-8 with TRBJ1-6, with no clear D. The CDR3 sequence is 16 residues long. With 2 bases removed from V and 7 bases from J, the gap between germline ends came to 15 bases. Germline V gives CDR1 SGHVS, CDR2 FQNEAQ. The CDR3 loop is CASSLPAGSQNSPLHF. CDR3 nucleotide sequence: TGTGCCAGCAGCTTACCCGCCGGGTCCCAGAATTCACCCCTCCACTTT.

Only a few counts were recorded for this clone. The J gene is TRBJ2-1, the V gene TRBV19; 7 nucleotides agree with TRBD1. CDR3 length: 15 amino acids. V shed 7 bases, J shed 1 base, and the junction held 7 bases outside the gene matches. Germline V gene lookup returns CDR1 LNHDA and CDR2 SQIVND (reference sequence). As DNA, the CDR3 is TGTGCCAGTACCAAAGACAGGGCATCCTACAATGAGCAGTTCTTC. Amino acids: CASTKDRASYNEQFF.

This clone was counted a single time. V usage is TRBV15 and J usage is TRBJ2-1; 9 bases line up with TRBD2. V was pared by 1 base and J by 7 bases, with 11 bases of the junction left unmatched. The CDR3 sequence is 17 residues long. The germline gives CDR1 LNHNV, CDR2 YYDKDF (reference sequence). The CDR3 here is CATSRVRGAGGFNEQFF. In nucleotides, the CDR3 is TGTGCCACCAGCAGAGTTCGGGGGGCGGGGGGGTTTAATGAGCAGTTCTTC.

This chain links TRBV5-4 with TRBJ2-1; 10 nucleotides match TRBD2. Germline lookup yields CDR1 SGHNT and CDR2 YYREEE (reference sequence). The V segment lost 3 bases and the J segment 6 bases; nucleotides outside the gene matches: 6. The CDR3 runs 15 residues. The CDR3 DNA sequence: TGTGCCAGCAGCTCGAAGCGGGGGGGCCGCAATGAGCAGTTCTTC. Translation: CASSSKRGGRNEQFF.

The gene calls are TRBV5-1 and TRBJ1-3; D is undetermined. Trimming removed 0 bases at V and 0 bases at J, with 16 bases between. CDR1 is SGHRS and CDR2 is YFSETQ in the germline V gene. CDR3 length: 18 amino acids. Here the CDR3 reads CASSLDPFEVSSGNTIYF. The CDR3 DNA reads TGCGCCAGCAGCTTGGACCCTTTCGAGGTTAGCTCTGGAAACACCATATATTTT.

This clone has only a few counts. V usage is TRBV29-1 and J usage is TRBJ1-2, with D uncertain. From germline, CDR1 is SQVTM and CDR2 ANQGSEA. The CDR3 is made up of 14 amino acids. V was cut by 3 bases and J by 6 bases, with 17 bases left in between. The CDR3 sequence is CSVDLTGGEDGYTF. The CDR3 region has the DNA TGCAGCGTTGATCTGACGGGTGGGGAGGATGGCTACACCTTC.

This clone appeared a few times. This sequence joins TRBV5-6 and TRBJ1-5; D unclear. The V gene lost 4 bases and the J gene lost 2 bases, with 7 bases spanning the gap. Germline CDR1 SGHDT, CDR2 YYEEEE. The CDR3 has 13 residues. DNA of the CDR3: TGTGCCAGCAGCCTTGCGGGCAATCAGCCCCAGCATTTT. Amino acids: CASSLAGNQPQHF.

The V and J genes are TRBV29-1 and TRBJ2-5; D gene uncertain. Germline CDR1 reads SQVTM; CDR2 reads ANQGSEA. The CDR3 has 14 residues. V was pared by 3 bases and J by 5 bases, with 16 bases between. CDR3 protein: CSVDLVGGSETQYF. CDR3 DNA sequence: TGCAGCGTTGATCTGGTAGGCGGTTCTGAGACCCAGTACTTC.

This clone was found a few times. V and J are TRBV25-1 and TRBJ1-1; D uncertain. CDR1 and CDR2 (germline): MGHDK, SYGVNS. CDR3 size: 13 residues. V lost 8 bases and J 1 base, leaving 11 bases between the germline ends. CDR3 residues: CASQLEPNTEAFF. The CDR3 DNA is TGTGCCAGCCAACTAGAGCCGAACACTGAAGCTTTCTTT.